The T cell receptor (beta chain) described here comes from a study of control samples from healthy donors and cancer patients. Repertoires were generated with immunoSEQ multiplex PCR, while TCRdb's copy carries only in-frame clones and drops some. The data show around 130,000 clones, 75% to 95% seen once. Germline values: CDR1 MNHEY, CDR2 SVGEGT. After removal of 4 bases from V and 8 bases from J, the junction contained 4 bases not matched to a gene. The CDR3 is 12 residues long. The chain has TRBV6-2 or TRBV6-3 and TRBJ1-2; 7 nucleotides line up with TRBD1. The specimen sequenced was blood. The source is a man aged 18 to 29 in good health. In DNA, the CDR3 is TGTGCCAGCAGTTCCACAGGGGAAGGCTACACCTTC. Its translation is CASSSTGEGYTF.